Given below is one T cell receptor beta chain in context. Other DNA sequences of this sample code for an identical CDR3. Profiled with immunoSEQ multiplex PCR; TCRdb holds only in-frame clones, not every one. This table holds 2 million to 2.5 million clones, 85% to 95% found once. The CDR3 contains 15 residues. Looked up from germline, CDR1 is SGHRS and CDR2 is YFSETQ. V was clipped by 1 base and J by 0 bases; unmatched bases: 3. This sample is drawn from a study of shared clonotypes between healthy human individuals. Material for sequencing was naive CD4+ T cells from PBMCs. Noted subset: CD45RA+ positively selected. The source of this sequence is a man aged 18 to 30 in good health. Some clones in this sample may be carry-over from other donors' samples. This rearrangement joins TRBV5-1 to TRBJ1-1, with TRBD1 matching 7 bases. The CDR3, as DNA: TGCGCCAGCAGCTTGCGGCAGGGGGTGAACACTGAAGCTTTCTTT. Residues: CASSLRQGVNTEAFF.